The 5 T cell receptor beta chains below were found in one sample sequenced in a study of blood T cell repertoires in COVID-19. Generated by immunoSEQ multiplex PCR, the TCRdb table keeps only in-frame clones and is missing some. This table holds approximately 240,000 clones, 70% to 90% found once. Material: peripheral blood. The receptors derive from a woman younger than 30 who had recovered from COVID-19.

This clone occurred once. The J gene is TRBJ2-1, the V gene TRBV7-3, with 14 bases matching TRBD2. With V trimmed by 4 bases and J by 2 bases, 10 bases remained unmatched. Germline V gene lookup returns CDR1 SGHTA and CDR2 FQGTGA. This CDR3 spans 19 amino acids. CDR3 in DNA: TGTGCCAGCAGCTCGAAAGCCGGGACTAGCGGGAGAGCCTACAATGAGCAGTTCTTC. This codes for CASSSKAGTSGRAYNEQFF.

The chain carries TRBV3-1 (or the pseudogene TRBV3-2) and TRBJ2-7; 7 bases agree with TRBD2. CDR3 size: 15 residues. Unmatched junction bases numbered 10, after V lost 5 bases and J lost 3 bases. Germline lookup yields CDR1 LGHDT and CDR2 YNNKEL (reference sequence). CDR3 nucleotides: TGTGCCAGCAGCTCCGAGCGGGGCCTCGGCTACGAGCAGTACTTC. Protein: CASSSERGLGYEQYF.

The chain carries TRBV15 and TRBJ1-5; D gene unclear. The CDR3 runs to 17 residues. V gave up 5 bases and J gave up 4 bases, with 21 bases separating them. Germline V gives CDR1 LNHNV, CDR2 YYDKDF (reference sequence). CDR3 nucleotide sequence: TGTGCCACCAGCCGAAGCTCTCGGGTACCTGTTAATCAGCCCCAGCATTTT. Its protein product is CATSRSSRVPVNQPQHF.

The chain has TRBV6-4 and TRBJ2-2; 11 bases are a match to TRBD2. In germline, CDR1 is MRHNA, CDR2 SNTAGT. The CDR3 totals 15 residues. The J segment lost 4 bases and the V segment lost 4 bases, leaving 2 bases of the junction unmatched. This CDR3 is CASSALAGGTGELFF. CDR3 DNA sequence: TGTGCCAGCAGTGCTCTAGCGGGAGGCACCGGGGAGCTGTTTTTT.

This clone has a handful of counts. CDR3 residues: CASSETSAQGTYEQYF. The CDR3 bases are TGTGCCAGCAGTGAAACATCCGCCCAGGGGACCTACGAGCAGTACTTC. V and J are TRBV25-1 and TRBJ2-7; the D gene is possibly TRBD1 (6 bases). CDR3 length equals 16 residues. From germline, CDR1 is MGHDK and CDR2 SYGVNS. The ends were cut back, 2 bases at V and 2 bases at J, with 16 bases in the middle.